This passage covers 4 T cell receptor beta chains from one sample sequenced in a study. Measured with immunoSEQ multiplex PCR; TCRdb has only the in-frame clones, and not every one. Among 68,000 or so clones, about 94% were seen once, and the ten largest hold roughly 4%. What was sequenced was PBMCs. These receptors were obtained from a man between 35 and 55 years old with rheumatoid arthritis.

The chain couples TRBV4-3 to TRBJ2-1; 7 nucleotides align to TRBD2. The CDR3 totals 17 residues. V was clipped by 1 base and J by 0 bases; unmatched bases: 6. Per germline, CDR1 LGHNA and CDR2 YSLEER. The CDR3 sequence: CASSQASGPSSYNEQFF. The CDR3 region has the DNA TGCGCCAGCAGCCAAGCTAGCGGCCCGAGCTCCTACAATGAGCAGTTCTTC.

This clone appeared a single time. The chain carries TRBV2 and TRBJ1-1; D not resolved. Germline values: CDR1 SNHLY, CDR2 FYNNEI. The CDR3 runs to 14 residues. V dropped 6 bases and J dropped 1 base, with 12 bases sitting between them. The CDR3 reads CASSQKGQNTEAFF. CDR3 DNA sequence: TGTGCCAGCAGCCAGAAGGGCCAGAACACTGAAGCTTTCTTT.

This clone was seen just once. The rearrangement joins TRBV5-1 to TRBJ2-5, with D unresolved. CDR3 length: 14 amino acids. Germline-derived CDR1 and CDR2 are SGHRS and YFSETQ. V lost 0 bases, J lost 3 bases, and 9 bases lay in between. The CDR3: CASSLEGGKETQYF. DNA of the CDR3: TGCGCCAGCAGCTTGGAAGGCGGAAAAGAGACCCAGTACTTC.

The chain joins TRBV30 to TRBJ2-1, with TRBD2 identical over 8 bases. Germline values: CDR1 GTSNPN, CDR2 SVGIG (reference sequence). The CDR3 covers 12 residues. CDR3 sequence (DNA): TGTGTGTCCCGCGGGGGGTACAATGAGCAGTTCTTC. Its protein is CVSRGGYNEQFF.